This T cell receptor (beta chain) was observed in a study of vaccination effects on CD4 cells after COVID-19. On the study more broadly: The participants, recipients of two vaccine doses, got either BNT162b2 or mRNA-1273.

Investigators separated out CD4+ T cells once approximately 10 days of culture had passed. TCRdb's copy holds only in-frame clones and misses some; the assay was immunoSEQ multiplex PCR. The table records about 48,000 clones, 50% to 80% of them present only once. In germline, CDR1 is GTSNPN, CDR2 SVGIG (reference sequence). The CDR3 totals 10 residues. V dropped 5 bases and J dropped 2 bases, with 3 bases sitting between them. As for this clone: The antigen is unknown.

Findings and limits, study-wide: Convalescent patients in the study were few, and early post-infection timepoints were absent.

Here the sequenced sample was CD4+ T cells from PBMCs cultured without peptide, taken before COVID-19 vaccination. This chain uses TRBV30 with TRBJ1-2; no firm D call. The clonotype was recovered from a human donor who received a COVID-19 vaccine. Here the CDR3 reads CAWDNYGYTF. As DNA, the CDR3 is TGTGCCTGGGACAACTATGGCTACACCTTC.